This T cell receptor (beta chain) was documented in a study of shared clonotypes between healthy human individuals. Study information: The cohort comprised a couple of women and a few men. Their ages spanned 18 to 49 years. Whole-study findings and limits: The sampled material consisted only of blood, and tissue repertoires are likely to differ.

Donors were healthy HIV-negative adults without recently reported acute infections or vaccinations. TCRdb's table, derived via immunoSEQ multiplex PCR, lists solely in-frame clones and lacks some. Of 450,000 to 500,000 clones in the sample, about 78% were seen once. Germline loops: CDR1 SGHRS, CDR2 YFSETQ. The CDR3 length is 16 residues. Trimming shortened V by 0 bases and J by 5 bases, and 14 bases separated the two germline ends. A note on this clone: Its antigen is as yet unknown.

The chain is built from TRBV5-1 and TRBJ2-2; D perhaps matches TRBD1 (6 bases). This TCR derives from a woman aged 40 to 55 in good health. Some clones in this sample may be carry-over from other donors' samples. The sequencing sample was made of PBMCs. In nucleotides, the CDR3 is TGCGCCAGCAGCTTGGGGCCAGGGGTGAAGACCGGGGAGCTGTTTTTT. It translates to CASSLGPGVKTGELFF.